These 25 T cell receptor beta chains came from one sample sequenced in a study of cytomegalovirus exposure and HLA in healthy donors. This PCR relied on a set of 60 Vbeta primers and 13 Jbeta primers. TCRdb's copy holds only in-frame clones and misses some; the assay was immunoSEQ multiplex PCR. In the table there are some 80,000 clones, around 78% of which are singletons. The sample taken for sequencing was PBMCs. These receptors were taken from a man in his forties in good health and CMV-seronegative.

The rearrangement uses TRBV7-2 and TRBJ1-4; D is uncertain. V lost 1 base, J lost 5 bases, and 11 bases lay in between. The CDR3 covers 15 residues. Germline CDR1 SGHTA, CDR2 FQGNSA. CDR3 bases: TGTGCCAGCAGCTTAGTGGGAGTTAGGAATGAAAAACTGTTTTTT. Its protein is CASSLVGVRNEKLFF.

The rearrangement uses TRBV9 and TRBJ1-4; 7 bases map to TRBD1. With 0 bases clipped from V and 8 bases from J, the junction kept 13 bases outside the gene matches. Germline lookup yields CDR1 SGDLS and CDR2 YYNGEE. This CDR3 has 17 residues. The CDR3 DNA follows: TGTGCCAGCAGCGTAGGGACAGGATTCTACAGGGGAGAAAAACTGTTTTTT. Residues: CASSVGTGFYRGEKLFF.

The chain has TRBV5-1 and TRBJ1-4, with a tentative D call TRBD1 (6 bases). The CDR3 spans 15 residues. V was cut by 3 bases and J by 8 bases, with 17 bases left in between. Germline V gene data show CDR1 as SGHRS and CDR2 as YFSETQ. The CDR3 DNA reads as TGCGCCAGCAGCTCCTCCAGGGGCGCACGGGAAAAACTGTTTTTT. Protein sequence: CASSSSRGAREKLFF.

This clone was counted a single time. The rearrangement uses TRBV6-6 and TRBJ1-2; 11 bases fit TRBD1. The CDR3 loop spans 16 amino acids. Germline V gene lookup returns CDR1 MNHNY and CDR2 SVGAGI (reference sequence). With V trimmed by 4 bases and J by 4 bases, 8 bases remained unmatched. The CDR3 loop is CASSSGTGGNGYGYTF. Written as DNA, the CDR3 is TGTGCCAGCAGTTCCGGGACAGGGGGGAATGGCTATGGCTACACCTTC.

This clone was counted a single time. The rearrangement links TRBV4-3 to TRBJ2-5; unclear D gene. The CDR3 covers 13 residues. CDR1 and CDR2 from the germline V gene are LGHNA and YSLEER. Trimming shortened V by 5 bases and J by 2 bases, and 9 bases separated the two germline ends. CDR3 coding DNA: TGCGCCAGCAGCTTGACACATCAAGAGACCCAGTACTTC. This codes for CASSLTHQETQYF.

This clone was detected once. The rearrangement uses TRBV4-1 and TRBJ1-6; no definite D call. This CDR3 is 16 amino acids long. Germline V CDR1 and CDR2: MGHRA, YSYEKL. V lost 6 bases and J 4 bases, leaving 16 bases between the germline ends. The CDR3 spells CASRAHVTGYNSPLHF. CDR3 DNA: TGCGCCAGCAGAGCTCACGTGACGGGGTATAATTCACCCCTCCACTTT.

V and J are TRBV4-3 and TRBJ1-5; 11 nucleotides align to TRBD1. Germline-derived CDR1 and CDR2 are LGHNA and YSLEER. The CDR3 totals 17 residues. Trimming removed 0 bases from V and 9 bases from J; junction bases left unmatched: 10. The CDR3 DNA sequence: TGCGCCAGCAGCCAAGAGTGGGGGACAGGGGGGGGGAGGCCCCAGCATTTT. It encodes CASSQEWGTGGGRPQHF.

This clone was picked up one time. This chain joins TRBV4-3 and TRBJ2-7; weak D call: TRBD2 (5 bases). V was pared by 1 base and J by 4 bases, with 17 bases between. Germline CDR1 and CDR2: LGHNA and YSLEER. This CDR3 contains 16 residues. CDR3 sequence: CASSQAFGVPQYEQYF. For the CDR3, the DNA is TGCGCCAGCAGCCAAGCCTTCGGGGTGCCCCAATACGAGCAGTACTTC.

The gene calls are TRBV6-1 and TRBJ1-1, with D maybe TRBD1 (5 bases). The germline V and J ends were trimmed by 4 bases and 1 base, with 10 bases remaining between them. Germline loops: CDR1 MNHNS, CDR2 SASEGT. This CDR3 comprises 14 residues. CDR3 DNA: TGTGCCAGCAGTGTCTACGGGGGGAACACTGAAGCTTTCTTT. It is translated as CASSVYGGNTEAFF.

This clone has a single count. In nucleotides, the CDR3 is TGCAGCGTTGGAGGGGGAGCCTATGGCTACACCTTC. Its protein product is CSVGGGAYGYTF. The V and J genes are TRBV29-1 and TRBJ1-2; possibly TRBD1 for D (6 bases). Germline CDR1 SQVTM, CDR2 ANQGSEA. V lost 4 bases to trimming and J lost 4 bases, with 10 bases between them. This CDR3 spans 12 amino acids.

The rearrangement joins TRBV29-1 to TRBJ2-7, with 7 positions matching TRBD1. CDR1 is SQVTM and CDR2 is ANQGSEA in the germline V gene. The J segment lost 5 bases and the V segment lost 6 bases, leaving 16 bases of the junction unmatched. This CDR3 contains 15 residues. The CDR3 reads CSVDKGLQGGNEQYF. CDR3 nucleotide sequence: TGCAGCGTCGATAAGGGGTTACAAGGGGGCAACGAGCAGTACTTC.

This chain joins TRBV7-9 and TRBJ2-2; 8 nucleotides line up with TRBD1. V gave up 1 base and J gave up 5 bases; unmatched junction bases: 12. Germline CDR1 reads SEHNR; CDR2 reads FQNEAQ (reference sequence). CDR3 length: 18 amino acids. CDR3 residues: CASSLVAGTGRRTGELFF. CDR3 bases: TGTGCCAGCAGCTTAGTGGCCGGGACAGGTAGACGAACCGGGGAGCTGTTTTTT.

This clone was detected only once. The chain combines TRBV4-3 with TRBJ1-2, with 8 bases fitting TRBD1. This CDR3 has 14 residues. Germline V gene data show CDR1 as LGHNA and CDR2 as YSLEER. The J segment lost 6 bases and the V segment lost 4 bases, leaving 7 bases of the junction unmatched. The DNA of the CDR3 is TGCGCCAGCAGCCGAGACAGGGGTATAGATGGCTACACCTTC. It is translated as CASSRDRGIDGYTF.

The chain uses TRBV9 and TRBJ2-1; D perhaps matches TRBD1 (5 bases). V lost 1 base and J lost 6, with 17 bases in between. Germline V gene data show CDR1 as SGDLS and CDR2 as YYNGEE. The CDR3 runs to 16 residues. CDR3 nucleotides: TGTGCCAGCAGCGTAAGGTCGCAAGCTAGGGGCAATGAGCAGTTCTTC. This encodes CASSVRSQARGNEQFF. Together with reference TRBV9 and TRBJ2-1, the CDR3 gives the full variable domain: DSGVTQTPKHLITATGQRVTLRCSPRSGDLSVYWYQQSLDQGLQFLIQYYNGEERAKGNILERFSAQQFPDLHSELNLSSLELGDSALYFCASSVRSQARGNEQFFGPGTRLTVL.

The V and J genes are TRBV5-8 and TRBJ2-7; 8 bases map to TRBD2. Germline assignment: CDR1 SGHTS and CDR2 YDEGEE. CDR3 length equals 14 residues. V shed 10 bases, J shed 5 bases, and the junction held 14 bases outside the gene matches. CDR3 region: CAGAPGGGLNEQYF. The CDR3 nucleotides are TGTGCCGGTGCCCCCGGGGGGGGCCTGAACGAGCAGTACTTC. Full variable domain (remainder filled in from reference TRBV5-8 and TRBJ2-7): EAGVTQSPTHLIKTRGQQATLRCSPISGHTSVYWYQQALGLGLQFLLWYDEGEERNRGNFPPRFSGRQFPNYSSELNVNALELEDSALYLCAGAPGGGLNEQYFGPGTRLTVT.

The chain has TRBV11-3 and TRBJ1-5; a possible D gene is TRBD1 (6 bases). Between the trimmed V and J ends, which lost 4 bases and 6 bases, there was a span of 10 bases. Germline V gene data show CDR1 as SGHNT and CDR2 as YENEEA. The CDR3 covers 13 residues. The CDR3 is CASSSTGSQPQHF. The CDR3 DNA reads TGTGCCAGCAGCTCGACAGGCTCTCAGCCCCAGCATTTT. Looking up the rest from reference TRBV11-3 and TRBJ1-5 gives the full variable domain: EAGVVQSPRYKIIEKKQPVAFWCNPISGHNTLYWYLQNLGQGPELLIRYENEEAVDDSQLPKDRFSAERLKGVDSTLKIQPAELGDSAVYLCASSSTGSQPQHFGDGTRLSIL.

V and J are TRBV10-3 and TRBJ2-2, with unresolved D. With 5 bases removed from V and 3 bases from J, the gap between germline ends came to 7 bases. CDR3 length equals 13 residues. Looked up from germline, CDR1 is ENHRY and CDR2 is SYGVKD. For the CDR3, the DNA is TGTGCCATCAGTCAGGAATACACCGGGGAGCTGTTTTTT. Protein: CAISQEYTGELFF.

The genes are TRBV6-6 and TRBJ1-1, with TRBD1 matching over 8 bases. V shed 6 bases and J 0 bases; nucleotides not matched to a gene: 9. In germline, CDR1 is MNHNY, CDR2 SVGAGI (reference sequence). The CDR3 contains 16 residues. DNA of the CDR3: TGTGCCAGCAGGCACGTCAGGACAGGGTTGAACACTGAAGCTTTCTTT. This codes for CASRHVRTGLNTEAFF.

DNA for the CDR3: TGCGCCAGCAGCCGGTCGATGGACAGGGTGGTGGCAGATACGCAGTATTTT. Encoded protein: CASSRSMDRVVADTQYF. The rearrangement uses TRBV4-1 and TRBJ2-3; 8 nucleotides match TRBD1. CDR3 length equals 17 residues. Unmatched junction bases numbered 13, after V lost 4 bases and J lost 4 bases. In germline, CDR1 is MGHRA, CDR2 YSYEKL.

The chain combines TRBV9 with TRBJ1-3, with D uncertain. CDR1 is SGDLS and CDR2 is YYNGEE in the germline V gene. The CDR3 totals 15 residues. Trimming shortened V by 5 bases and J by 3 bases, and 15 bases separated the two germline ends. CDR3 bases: TGTGCCAGCAGTCATACCCCGGAGGGTGGAAACACCATATATTTT. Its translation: CASSHTPEGGNTIYF.

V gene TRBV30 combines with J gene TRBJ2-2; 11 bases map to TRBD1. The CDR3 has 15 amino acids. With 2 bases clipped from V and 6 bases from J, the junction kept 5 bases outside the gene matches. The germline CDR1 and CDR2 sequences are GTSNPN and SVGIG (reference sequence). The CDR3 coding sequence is TGTGCCTGGAGTAGAGGACAGGGGGCTTCCGGGGAGCTGTTTTTT. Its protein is CAWSRGQGASGELFF.

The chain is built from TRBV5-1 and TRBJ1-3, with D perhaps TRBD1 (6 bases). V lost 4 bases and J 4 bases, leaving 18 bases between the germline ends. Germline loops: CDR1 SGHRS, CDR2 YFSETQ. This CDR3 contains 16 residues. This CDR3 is CASSPGQLMLGNTIYF. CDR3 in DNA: TGCGCCAGCAGCCCAGGACAGCTAATGTTGGGAAACACCATATATTTT.

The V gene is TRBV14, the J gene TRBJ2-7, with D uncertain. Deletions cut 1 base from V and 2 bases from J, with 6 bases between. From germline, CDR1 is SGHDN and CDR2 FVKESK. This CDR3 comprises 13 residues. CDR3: CASSQGRAYEQYF. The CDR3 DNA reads TGTGCCAGCAGCCAAGGGAGAGCCTACGAGCAGTACTTC.

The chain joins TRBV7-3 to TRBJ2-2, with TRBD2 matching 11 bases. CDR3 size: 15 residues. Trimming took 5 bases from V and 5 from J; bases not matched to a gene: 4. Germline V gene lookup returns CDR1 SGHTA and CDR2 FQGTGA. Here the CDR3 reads CASSGSGGATGELFF. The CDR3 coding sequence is TGTGCCAGCAGCGGTAGCGGGGGGGCAACCGGGGAGCTGTTTTTT.

The CDR3 DNA reads as TGTGCCAGCAGCCTAGCGGGGGGGAAACAAGAGACCCAGTACTTC. This codes for CASSLAGGKQETQYF. The genes are TRBV5-4 and TRBJ2-5; TRBD2 matches 12 bases. Per germline, CDR1 SGHNT and CDR2 YYREEE (reference sequence). The CDR3 runs to 15 residues. With V trimmed by 4 bases and J by 2 bases, 3 bases remained unmatched.